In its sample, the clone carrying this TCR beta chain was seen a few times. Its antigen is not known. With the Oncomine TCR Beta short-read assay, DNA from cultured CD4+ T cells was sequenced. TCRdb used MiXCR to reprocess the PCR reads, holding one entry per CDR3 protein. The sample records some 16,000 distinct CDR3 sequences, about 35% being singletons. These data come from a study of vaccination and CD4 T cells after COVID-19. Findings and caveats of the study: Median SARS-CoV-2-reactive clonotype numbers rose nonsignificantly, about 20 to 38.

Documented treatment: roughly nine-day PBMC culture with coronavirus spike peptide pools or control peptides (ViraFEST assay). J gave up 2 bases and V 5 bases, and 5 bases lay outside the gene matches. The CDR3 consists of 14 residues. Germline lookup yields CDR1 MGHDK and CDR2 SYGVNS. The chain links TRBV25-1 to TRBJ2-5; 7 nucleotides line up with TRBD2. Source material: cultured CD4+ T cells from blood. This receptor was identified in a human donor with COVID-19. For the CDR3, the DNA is TGTGCCAGCAGTAACGGGGGGATACAAGAGACCCAGTACTTC. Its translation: CASSNGGIQETQYF.